The source of this T cell receptor beta chain is a study of blood T cell repertoires in COVID-19. The ends lost 5 bases at V and 9 bases at J; junction bases unmatched: 12. The CDR3 loop spans 15 amino acids. Germline V CDR1 and CDR2: SGHRS, YFSETQ. TCRdb's copy holds only in-frame clones and misses some; the assay was immunoSEQ multiplex PCR. This table holds 300,000 to 350,000 clones, nearly 90% found once. The chain recombines TRBV5-1 with TRBJ2-1; 9 bases are shared with TRBD2. The sample was PBMCs or T cells enriched from blood (not recorded which). This sequence was found in a young woman with acute COVID-19. The CDR3 here is CASSIDFSGGVEQFF. The CDR3 DNA follows: TGCGCCAGCAGTATTGACTTTAGCGGGGGTGTTGAGCAGTTCTTC.